Many counts were recorded for the clone carrying this T cell receptor (beta chain). CD8+CD57+ cell expansion, shown by flow cytometry, had occurred in the patients selected for sequencing. Each of the patients presented with severe acquired aplastic anemia. The CDR3 loop spans 11 amino acids. Trimming left V 5 bases short and J 1 base short, with 2 bases between. Germline loops: CDR1 SGHVS, CDR2 FNYEAQ. Template material for TCR beta VDJ and CDR3 profiling consisted of genomic DNA. TCRdb reanalysed the reads using MiXCR and keeps one entry per CDR3 protein. Of around 430,000 distinct CDR3 sequences listed, more than 25% were seen once; the top ten hold roughly 0.8%. This sample was included in a study of CD8+CD57+ T cells in acquired aplastic anemia. Study-wide context: Recorded DNA amounts for sorted CD4+ and CD8+ cells had an average of approximately 3 ug.

Sequenced input: sorted CD4+, CD8+, or CD8+CD57+ T cells (not recorded which) from PBMCs. The chain links TRBV7-6 to TRBJ1-2, with D uncertain. The TCR sequence derives from a human donor with aplastic anemia. CDR3 region: CASSNNYGYTF. The CDR3 DNA reads as TGTGCCAGCAGCAATAACTATGGCTACACCTTC.